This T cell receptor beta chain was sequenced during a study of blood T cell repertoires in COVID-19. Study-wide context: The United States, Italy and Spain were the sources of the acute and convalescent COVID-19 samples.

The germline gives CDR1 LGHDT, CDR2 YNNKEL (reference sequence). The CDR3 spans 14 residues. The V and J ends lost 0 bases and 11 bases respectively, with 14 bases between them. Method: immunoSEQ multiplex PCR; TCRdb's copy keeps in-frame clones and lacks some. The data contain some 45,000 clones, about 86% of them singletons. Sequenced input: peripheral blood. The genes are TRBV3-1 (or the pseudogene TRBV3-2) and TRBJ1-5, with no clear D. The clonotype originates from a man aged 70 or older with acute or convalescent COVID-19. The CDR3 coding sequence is TGTGCCAGCAGCCAAGATTTAGCGGATAAAGCCCAGCATTTT. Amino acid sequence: CASSQDLADKAQHF.